This section outlines one T cell receptor (beta chain) sequence together with its context. This specimen belongs to a study of cytomegalovirus exposure and HLA in healthy donors. CDR1 is WSHSY, CDR2 SAAADI, per germline. This CDR3 is 16 amino acids long. Unmatched junction bases numbered 11, after V lost 2 bases and J lost 10 bases. Only in-frame clones appear in the TCRdb table, and some are missing; sequencing was by immunoSEQ multiplex PCR. The sample lists fewer than 250,000 clones, 85% to 90% occurring once. Sequencing was carried out using PBMCs. This sequence originates from a man younger than 35 in good health and CMV-seronegative. The rearrangement joins TRBV10-2 to TRBJ2-1; 10 bases match TRBD2. The CDR3 DNA follows: TGCGCCAGCAGTGAGAGACCCGCTAGCGGGAGAGGGGAGCAGTTCTTC. Protein product: CASSERPASGRGEQFF.